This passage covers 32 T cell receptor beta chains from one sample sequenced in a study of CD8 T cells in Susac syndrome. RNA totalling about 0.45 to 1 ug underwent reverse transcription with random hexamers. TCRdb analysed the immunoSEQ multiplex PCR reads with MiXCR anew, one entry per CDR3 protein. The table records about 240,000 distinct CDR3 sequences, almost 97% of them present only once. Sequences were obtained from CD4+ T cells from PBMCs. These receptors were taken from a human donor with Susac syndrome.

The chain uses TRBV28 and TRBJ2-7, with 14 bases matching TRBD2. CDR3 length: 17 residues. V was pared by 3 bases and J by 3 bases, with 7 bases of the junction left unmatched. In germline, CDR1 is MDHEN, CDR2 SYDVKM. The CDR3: CASSFTEGLAGGYEQYF. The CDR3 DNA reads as TGTGCCAGCAGTTTTACGGAAGGACTAGCGGGAGGCTACGAGCAGTACTTC.

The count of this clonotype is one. CDR3: CSATIGGTSLSEQYF. DNA of the CDR3: TGCAGTGCTACCATTGGCGGGACTAGCCTTTCCGAGCAGTACTTC. The rearrangement uses TRBV20-1 and TRBJ2-7, with 9 bases matching TRBD2. This CDR3 is built from 15 residues. The V segment lost 4 bases and the J segment 6 bases; nucleotides outside the gene matches: 13. CDR1 DFQATT and CDR2 SNEGSKA come from the germline V gene (reference sequence).

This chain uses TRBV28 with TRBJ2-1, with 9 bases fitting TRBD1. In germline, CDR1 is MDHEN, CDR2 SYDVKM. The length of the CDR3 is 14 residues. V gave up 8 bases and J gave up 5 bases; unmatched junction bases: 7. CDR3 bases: TGTGCCAGCGGATGGACAGGGGTTAACAATGAGCAGTTCTTC. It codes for CASGWTGVNNEQFF.

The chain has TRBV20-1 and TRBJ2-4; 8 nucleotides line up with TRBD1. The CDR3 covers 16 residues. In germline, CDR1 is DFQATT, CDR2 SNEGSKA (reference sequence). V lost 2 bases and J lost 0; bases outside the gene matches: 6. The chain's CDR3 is CSARRPGQVAKNIQYF. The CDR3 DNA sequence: TGCAGTGCTAGACGACCGGGACAGGTAGCCAAAAACATTCAGTACTTC.

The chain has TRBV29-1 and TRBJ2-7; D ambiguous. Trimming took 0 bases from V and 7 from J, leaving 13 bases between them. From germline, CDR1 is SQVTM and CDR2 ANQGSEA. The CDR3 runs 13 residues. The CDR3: CSVEESPTLEQYF. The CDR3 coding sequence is TGCAGCGTTGAAGAATCCCCCACCTTGGAGCAGTACTTC.

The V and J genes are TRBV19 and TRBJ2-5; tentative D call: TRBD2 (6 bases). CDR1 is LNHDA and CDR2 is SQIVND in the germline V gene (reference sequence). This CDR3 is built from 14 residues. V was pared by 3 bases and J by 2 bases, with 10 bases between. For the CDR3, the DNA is TGTGCCAGTAGTATGCAGGGACTGCAAGAGACCCAGTACTTC. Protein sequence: CASSMQGLQETQYF.

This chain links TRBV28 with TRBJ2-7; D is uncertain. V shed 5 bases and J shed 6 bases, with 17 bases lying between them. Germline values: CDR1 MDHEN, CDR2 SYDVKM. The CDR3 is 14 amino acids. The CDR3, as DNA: TGTGCCAGCAGTCGGCTTTCCTCCAGGAGCGAGCAGTACTTC. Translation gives CASSRLSSRSEQYF.

The CDR3 is CSVEGRDQLNYGYTF. The CDR3, as DNA: TGCAGCGTTGAAGGCAGAGATCAACTTAACTATGGCTACACCTTC. This chain joins TRBV29-1 and TRBJ1-2; no firm D call. This CDR3 is built from 15 residues. V was shortened by 1 base and J by 1 base, with 13 bases between the two germline ends. CDR1 SQVTM and CDR2 ANQGSEA come from the germline V gene. Full variable domain (outside the CDR3, taken from reference TRBV29-1 and TRBJ1-2): SAVISQKPSRDICQRGTSLTIQCQVDSQVTMMFWYRQQPGQSLTLIATANQGSEATYESGFVIDKFPISRPNLTFSTLTVSNMSPEDSSIYLCSVEGRDQLNYGYTFGSGTRLTVV.

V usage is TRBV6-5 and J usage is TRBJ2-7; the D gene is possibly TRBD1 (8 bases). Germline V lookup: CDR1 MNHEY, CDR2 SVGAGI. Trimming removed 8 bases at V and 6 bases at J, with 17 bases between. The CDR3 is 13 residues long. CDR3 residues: CASHRGREGEQYF. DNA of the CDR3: TGTGCCAGCCACAGGGGGAGGGAAGGCGAGCAGTACTTC.

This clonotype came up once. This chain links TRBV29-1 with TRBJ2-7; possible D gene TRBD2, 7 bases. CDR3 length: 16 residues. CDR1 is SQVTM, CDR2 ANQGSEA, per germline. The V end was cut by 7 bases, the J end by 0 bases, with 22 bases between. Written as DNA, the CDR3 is TGCAGCGCGGGGGGCATAGGGGACGGAAGCTCCTACGAGCAGTACTTC. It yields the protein CSAGGIGDGSSYEQYF.

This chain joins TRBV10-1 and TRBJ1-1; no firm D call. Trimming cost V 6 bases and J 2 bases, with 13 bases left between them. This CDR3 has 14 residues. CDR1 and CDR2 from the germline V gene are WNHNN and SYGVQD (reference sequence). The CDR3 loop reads CASSPAGPNTEAFF. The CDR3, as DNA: TGCGCCAGCAGCCCAGCCGGACCCAACACTGAAGCTTTCTTT.

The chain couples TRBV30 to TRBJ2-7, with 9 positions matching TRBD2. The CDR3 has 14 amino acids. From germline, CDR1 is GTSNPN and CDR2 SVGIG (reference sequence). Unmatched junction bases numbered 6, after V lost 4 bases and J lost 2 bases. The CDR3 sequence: CAWTRPSGTYEQYF. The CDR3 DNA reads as TGTGCCTGGACGAGGCCTAGCGGGACCTACGAGCAGTACTTC.

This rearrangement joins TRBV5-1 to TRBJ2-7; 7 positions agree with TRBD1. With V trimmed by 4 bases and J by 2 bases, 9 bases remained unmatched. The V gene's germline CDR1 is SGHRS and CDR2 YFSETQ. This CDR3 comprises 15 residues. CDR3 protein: CASSRLRGNTYEQYF. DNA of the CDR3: TGCGCCAGCAGCCGCCTCAGGGGGAACACCTACGAGCAGTACTTC.

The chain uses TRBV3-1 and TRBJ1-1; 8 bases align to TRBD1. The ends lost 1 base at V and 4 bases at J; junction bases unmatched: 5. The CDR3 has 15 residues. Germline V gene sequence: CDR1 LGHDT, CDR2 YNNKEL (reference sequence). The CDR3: CASSQGGQGATEAFF. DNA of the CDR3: TGTGCCAGCAGCCAAGGAGGGCAGGGGGCCACTGAAGCTTTCTTT.

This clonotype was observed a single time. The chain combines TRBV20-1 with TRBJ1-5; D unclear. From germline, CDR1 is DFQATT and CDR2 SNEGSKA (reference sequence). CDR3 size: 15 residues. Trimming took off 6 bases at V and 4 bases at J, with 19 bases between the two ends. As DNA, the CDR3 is TGCAGTGCCTCTGCAAACCCGGAACGGAATCAGCCCCAGCATTTT. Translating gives CSASANPERNQPQHF.

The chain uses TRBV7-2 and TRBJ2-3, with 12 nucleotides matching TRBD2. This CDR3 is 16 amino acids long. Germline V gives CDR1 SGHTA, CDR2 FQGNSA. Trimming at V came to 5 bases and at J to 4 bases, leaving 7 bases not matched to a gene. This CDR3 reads CASSRRTSGIADTQYF. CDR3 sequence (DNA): TGTGCCAGCAGCCGCAGGACTAGCGGGATCGCAGATACGCAGTATTTT. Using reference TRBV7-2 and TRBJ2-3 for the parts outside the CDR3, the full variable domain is GAGVSQSPSNKVTEKGKDVELRCDPISGHTALYWYRQSLGQGLEFLIYFQGNSAPDKSGLPSDRFSAERTGGSVSTLTIQRTQQEDSAVYLCASSRRTSGIADTQYFGPGTRLTVL.

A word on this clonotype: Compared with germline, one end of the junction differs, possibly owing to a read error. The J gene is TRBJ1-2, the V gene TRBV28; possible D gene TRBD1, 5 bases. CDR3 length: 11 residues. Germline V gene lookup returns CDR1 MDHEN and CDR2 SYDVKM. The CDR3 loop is CASSPETGLAF. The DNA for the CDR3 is TGTGCCAGCAGCCCTGAGACGGGGCTCGCCTTC.

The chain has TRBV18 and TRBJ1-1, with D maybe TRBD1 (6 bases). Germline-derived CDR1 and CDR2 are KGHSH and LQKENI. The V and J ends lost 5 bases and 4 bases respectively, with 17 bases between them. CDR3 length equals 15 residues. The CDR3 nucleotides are TGTGCCAGCTCAGACCGACAGGCGGTCGGCACTGAAGCTTTCTTT. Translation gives CASSDRQAVGTEAFF.

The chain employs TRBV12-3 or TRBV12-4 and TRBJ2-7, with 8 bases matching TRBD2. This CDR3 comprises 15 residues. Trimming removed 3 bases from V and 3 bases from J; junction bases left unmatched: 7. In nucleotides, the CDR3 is TGTGCCAGCAGTTTCGGGGGGGCCAGGAGCTACGAGCAGTACTTC. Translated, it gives CASSFGGARSYEQYF.

The CDR3 here is CASIQGLETYNEQFF. The CDR3 DNA is TGTGCCAGCATCCAAGGGTTGGAAACCTACAATGAGCAGTTCTTC. This rearrangement joins TRBV5-4 to TRBJ2-1; D is undetermined. Per the germline V gene, CDR1 is SGHNT and CDR2 is YYREEE (reference sequence). The CDR3 has 15 residues. The V end lost 6 bases, the J end lost 2 bases, and 15 bases lay between the germline ends. The full variable domain, in which reference TRBV5-4 and TRBJ2-1 provide the parts outside the CDR3, is ETGVTQSPTHLIKTRGQQVTLRCSSQSGHNTVSWYQQALGQGPQFIFQYYREEENGRGNFPPRFSGLQFPNYSSELNVNALELDDSALYLCASIQGLETYNEQFFGPGTRLTVL.

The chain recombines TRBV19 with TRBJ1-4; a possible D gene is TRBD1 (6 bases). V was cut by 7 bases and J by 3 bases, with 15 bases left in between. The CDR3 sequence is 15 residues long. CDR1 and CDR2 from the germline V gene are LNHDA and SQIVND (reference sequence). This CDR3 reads CASTTGSVPNEKLFF. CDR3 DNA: TGTGCCAGTACTACAGGGTCGGTGCCTAATGAAAAACTGTTTTTT.

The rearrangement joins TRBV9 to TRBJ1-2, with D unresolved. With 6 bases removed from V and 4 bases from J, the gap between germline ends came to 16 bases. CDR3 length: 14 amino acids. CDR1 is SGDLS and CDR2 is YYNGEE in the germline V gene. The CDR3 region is CASNPKAGGYGYTF. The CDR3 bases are TGTGCCAGCAACCCCAAGGCAGGAGGCTATGGCTACACCTTC.

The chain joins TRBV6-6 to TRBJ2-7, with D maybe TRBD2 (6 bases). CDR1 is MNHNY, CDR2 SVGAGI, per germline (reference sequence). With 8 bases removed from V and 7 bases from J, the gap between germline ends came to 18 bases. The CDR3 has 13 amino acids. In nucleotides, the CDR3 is TGTGCCAGCGATTCTCGGGAGTTCGGGGAGCAGTACTTC. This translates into CASDSREFGEQYF.

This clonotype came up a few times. DNA of the CDR3: TGTGCCAGCAGTCCACATGGGAACACCGGGGAGCTGTTTTTT. Amino acid sequence: CASSPHGNTGELFF. The chain recombines TRBV27 with TRBJ2-2; the D is unclear. The CDR3 consists of 14 residues. V shed 5 bases and J shed 1 base, with 8 bases lying between them. Germline V CDR1 and CDR2: MNHEY, SMNVEV (reference sequence).

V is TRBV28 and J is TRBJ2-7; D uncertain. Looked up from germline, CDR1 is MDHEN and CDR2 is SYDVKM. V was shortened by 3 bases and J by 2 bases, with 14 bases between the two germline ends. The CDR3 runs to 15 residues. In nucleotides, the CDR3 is TGTGCCAGCAGTTTCGTCCGGGCACCGACCTACGAGCAGTACTTC. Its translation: CASSFVRAPTYEQYF.

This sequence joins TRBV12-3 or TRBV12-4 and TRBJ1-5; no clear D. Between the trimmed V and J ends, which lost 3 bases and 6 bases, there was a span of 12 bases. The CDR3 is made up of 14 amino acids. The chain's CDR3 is CASSFSDRGQPQHF. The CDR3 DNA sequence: TGTGCCAGCAGTTTTTCGGACCGGGGTCAGCCCCAGCATTTT.

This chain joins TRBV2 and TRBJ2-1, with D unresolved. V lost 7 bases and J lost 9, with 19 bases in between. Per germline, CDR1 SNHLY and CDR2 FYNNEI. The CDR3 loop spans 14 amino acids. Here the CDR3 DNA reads TGTGCCAGCACCGAACTCAACGGCCTCGGTGAGCAGTTCTTC. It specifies CASTELNGLGEQFF. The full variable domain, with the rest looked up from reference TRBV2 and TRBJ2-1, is EPEVTQTPSHQVTQMGQEVILRCVPISNHLYFYWYRQILGQKVEFLVSFYNNEISEKSEIFDDQFSVERPDGSNFTLKIRSTKLEDSAMYFCASTELNGLGEQFFGPGTRLTVL.

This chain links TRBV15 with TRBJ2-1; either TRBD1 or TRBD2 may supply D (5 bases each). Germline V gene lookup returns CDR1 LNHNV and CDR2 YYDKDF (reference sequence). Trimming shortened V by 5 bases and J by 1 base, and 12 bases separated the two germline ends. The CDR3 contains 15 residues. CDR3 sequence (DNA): TGTGCCACCAGCTGGGGACGCGGGTCCTACAATGAGCAGTTCTTC. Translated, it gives CATSWGRGSYNEQFF.

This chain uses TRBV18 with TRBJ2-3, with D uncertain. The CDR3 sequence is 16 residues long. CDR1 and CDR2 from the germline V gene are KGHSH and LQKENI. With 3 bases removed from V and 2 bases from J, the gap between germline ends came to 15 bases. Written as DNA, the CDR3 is TGTGCCAGCTCACCGCTCCCGGACCCCCTCACAGATACGCAGTATTTT. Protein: CASSPLPDPLTDTQYF.

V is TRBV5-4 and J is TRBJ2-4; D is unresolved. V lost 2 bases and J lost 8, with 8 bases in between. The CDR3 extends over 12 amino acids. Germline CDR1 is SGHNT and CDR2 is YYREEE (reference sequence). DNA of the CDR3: TGTGCCAGCAGCTTCCCTCTGGACATTCAGTACTTC. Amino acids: CASSFPLDIQYF.

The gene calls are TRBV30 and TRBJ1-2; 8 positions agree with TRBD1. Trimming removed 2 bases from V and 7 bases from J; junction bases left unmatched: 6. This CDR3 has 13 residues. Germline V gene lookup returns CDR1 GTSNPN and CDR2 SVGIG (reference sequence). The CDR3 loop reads CAWSPDRESGYTF. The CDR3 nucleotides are TGTGCCTGGAGTCCGGACAGGGAGAGTGGCTACACCTTC.

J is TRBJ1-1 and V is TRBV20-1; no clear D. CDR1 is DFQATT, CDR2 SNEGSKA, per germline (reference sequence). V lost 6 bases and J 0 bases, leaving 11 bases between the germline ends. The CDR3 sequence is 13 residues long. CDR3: CSADTPLNTEAFF. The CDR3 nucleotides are TGCAGTGCCGATACACCCTTGAACACTGAAGCTTTCTTT.